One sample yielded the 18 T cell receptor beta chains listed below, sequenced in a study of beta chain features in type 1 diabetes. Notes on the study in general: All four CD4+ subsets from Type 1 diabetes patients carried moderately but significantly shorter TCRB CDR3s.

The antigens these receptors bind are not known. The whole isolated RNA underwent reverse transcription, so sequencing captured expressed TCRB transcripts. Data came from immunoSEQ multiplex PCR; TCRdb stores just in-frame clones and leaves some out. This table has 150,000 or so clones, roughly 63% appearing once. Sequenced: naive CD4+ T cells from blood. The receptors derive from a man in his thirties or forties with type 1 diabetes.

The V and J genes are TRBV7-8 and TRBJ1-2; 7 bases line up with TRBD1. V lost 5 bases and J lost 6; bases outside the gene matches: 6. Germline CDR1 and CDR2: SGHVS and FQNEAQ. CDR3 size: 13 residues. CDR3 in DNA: TGTGCCAGCAGCCTATACACAGGGGATGGCTACACCTTC. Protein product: CASSLYTGDGYTF.

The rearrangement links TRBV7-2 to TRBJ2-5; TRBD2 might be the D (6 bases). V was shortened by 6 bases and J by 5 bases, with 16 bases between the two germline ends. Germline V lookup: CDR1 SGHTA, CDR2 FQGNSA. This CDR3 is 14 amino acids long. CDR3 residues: CASSSSAPGETQYF. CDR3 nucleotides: TGTGCCAGCAGTTCTAGCGCCCCGGGGGAGACCCAGTACTTC.

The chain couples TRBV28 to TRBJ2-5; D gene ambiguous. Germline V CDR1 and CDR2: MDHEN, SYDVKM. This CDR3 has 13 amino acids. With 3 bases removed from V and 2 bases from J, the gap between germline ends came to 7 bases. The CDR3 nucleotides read TGTGCCAGCAGTTTGGGGAATCAAGAGACCCAGTACTTC. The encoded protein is CASSLGNQETQYF.

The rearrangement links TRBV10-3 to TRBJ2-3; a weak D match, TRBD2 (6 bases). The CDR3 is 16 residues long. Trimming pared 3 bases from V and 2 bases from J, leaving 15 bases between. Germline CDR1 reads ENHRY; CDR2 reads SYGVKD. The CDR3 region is CAISEIGLFFTDTQYF. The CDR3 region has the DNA TGTGCCATCAGTGAAATTGGACTATTCTTCACAGATACGCAGTATTTT.

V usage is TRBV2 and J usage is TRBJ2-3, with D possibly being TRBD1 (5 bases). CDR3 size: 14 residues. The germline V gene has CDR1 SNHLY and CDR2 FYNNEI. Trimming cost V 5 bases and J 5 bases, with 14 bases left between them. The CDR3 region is CASSFDLGRDTQYF. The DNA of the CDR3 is TGTGCCAGCAGTTTTGACTTGGGGCGAGATACGCAGTATTTT.

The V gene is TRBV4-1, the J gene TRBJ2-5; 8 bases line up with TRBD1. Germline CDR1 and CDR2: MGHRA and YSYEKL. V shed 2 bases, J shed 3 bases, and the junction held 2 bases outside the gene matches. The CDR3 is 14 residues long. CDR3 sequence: CASSQTGGEETQYF. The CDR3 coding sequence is TGCGCCAGCAGCCAAACAGGGGGAGAAGAGACCCAGTACTTC.

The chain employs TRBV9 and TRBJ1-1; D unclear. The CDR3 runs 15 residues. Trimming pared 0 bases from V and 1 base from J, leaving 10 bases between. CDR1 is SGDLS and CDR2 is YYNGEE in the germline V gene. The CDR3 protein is CASSVGVTPNTEAFF. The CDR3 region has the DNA TGTGCCAGCAGCGTAGGGGTTACTCCGAACACTGAAGCTTTCTTT.

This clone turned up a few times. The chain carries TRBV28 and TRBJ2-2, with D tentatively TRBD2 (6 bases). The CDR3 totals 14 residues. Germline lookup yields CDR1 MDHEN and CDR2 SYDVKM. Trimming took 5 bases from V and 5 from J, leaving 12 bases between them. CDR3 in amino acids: CASSRSGGTGELFF. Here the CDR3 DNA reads TGTGCCAGCAGTCGCTCCGGGGGAACCGGGGAGCTGTTTTTT. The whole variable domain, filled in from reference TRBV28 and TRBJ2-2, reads DVKVTQSSRYLVKRTGEKVFLECVQDMDHENMFWYRQDPGLGLRLIYFSYDVKMKEKGDIPEGYSVSREKKERFSLILESASTNQTSMYLCASSRSGGTGELFFGEGSRLTVL.

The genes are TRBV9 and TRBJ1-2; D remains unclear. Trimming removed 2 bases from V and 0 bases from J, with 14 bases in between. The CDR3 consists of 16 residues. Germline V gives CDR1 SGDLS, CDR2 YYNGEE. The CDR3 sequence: CASSVGPYNSNYGYTF. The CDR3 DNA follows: TGTGCCAGCAGCGTGGGCCCGTATAATTCTAACTATGGCTACACCTTC.

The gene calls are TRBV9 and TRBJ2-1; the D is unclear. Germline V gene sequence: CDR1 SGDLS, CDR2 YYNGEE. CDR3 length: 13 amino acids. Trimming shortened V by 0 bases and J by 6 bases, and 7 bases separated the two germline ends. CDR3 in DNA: TGTGCCAGCAGCGTAGCTACGGCCAATGAGCAGTTCTTC. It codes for CASSVATANEQFF.

The CDR3 region is CASSWDRSYEQYF. The CDR3 bases are TGTGCCAGCAGCTGGGACAGGAGTTACGAGCAGTACTTC. The chain combines TRBV11-2 with TRBJ2-7; 8 bases fit TRBD1. CDR1 is SGHAT, CDR2 FQNNGV, per germline. Germline trimming cut 4 bases from V and 4 bases from J; bases unmatched to any gene: 3. The CDR3 covers 13 residues.

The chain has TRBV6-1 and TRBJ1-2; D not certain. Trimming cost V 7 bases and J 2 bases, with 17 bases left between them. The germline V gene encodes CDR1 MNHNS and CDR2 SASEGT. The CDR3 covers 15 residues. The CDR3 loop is CASTTSWASNYGYTF. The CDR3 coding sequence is TGTGCCAGCACTACTTCTTGGGCCTCCAACTATGGCTACACCTTC.

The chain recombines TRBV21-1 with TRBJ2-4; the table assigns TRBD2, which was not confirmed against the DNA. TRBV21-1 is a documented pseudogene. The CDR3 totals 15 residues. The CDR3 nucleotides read TGTGCCAGCAGCAATCTCCCCGGAGCCAAAAACATTCAGTACTTC. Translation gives CASSNLPGAKNIQYF.

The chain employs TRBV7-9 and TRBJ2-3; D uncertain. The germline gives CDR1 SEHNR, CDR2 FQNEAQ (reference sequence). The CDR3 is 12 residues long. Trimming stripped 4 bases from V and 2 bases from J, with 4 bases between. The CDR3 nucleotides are TGTGCCAGCAGCTCCGTCACAGATACGCAGTATTTT. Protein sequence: CASSSVTDTQYF.

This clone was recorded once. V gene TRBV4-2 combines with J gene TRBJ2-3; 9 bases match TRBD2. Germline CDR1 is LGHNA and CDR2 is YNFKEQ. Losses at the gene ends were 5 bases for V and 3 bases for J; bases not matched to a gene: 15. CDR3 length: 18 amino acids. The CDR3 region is CASSTLGLAGDLTDTQYF. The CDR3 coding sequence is TGTGCCAGCAGCACCTTGGGGTTAGCGGGGGACTTAACAGATACGCAGTATTTT.

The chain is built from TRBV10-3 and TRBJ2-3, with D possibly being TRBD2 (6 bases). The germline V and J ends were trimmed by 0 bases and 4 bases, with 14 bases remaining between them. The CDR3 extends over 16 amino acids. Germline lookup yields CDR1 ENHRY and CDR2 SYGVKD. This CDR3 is CAISESTSSAPDTQYF. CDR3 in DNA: TGTGCCATCAGTGAGTCGACGTCTAGCGCGCCAGATACGCAGTATTTT.

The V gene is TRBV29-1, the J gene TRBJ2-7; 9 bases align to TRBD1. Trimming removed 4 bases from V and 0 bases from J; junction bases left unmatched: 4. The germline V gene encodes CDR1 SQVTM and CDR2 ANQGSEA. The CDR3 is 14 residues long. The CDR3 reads CSVGWDRVSYEQYF. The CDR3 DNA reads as TGCAGCGTTGGCTGGGACAGGGTCTCCTACGAGCAGTACTTC.

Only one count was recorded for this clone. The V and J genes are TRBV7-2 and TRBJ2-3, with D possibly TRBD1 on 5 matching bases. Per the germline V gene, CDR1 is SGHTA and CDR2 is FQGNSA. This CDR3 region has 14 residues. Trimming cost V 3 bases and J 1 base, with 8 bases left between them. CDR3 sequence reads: CASSFEQGTDTQYF. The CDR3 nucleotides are TGTGCCAGCAGCTTTGAACAGGGCACAGATACGCAGTATTTT.